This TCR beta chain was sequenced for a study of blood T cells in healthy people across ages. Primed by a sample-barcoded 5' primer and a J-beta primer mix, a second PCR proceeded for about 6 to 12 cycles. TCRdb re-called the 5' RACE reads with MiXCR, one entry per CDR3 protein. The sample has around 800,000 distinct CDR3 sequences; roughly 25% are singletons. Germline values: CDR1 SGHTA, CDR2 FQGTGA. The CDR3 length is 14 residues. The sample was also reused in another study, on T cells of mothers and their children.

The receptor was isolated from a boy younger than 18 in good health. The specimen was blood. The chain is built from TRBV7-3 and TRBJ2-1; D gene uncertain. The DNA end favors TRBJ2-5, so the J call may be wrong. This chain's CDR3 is CASSLTPAVATQYF. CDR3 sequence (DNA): TGTGCCAGCAGCTTAACGCCAGCAGTCGCGACCCAGTACTTC.